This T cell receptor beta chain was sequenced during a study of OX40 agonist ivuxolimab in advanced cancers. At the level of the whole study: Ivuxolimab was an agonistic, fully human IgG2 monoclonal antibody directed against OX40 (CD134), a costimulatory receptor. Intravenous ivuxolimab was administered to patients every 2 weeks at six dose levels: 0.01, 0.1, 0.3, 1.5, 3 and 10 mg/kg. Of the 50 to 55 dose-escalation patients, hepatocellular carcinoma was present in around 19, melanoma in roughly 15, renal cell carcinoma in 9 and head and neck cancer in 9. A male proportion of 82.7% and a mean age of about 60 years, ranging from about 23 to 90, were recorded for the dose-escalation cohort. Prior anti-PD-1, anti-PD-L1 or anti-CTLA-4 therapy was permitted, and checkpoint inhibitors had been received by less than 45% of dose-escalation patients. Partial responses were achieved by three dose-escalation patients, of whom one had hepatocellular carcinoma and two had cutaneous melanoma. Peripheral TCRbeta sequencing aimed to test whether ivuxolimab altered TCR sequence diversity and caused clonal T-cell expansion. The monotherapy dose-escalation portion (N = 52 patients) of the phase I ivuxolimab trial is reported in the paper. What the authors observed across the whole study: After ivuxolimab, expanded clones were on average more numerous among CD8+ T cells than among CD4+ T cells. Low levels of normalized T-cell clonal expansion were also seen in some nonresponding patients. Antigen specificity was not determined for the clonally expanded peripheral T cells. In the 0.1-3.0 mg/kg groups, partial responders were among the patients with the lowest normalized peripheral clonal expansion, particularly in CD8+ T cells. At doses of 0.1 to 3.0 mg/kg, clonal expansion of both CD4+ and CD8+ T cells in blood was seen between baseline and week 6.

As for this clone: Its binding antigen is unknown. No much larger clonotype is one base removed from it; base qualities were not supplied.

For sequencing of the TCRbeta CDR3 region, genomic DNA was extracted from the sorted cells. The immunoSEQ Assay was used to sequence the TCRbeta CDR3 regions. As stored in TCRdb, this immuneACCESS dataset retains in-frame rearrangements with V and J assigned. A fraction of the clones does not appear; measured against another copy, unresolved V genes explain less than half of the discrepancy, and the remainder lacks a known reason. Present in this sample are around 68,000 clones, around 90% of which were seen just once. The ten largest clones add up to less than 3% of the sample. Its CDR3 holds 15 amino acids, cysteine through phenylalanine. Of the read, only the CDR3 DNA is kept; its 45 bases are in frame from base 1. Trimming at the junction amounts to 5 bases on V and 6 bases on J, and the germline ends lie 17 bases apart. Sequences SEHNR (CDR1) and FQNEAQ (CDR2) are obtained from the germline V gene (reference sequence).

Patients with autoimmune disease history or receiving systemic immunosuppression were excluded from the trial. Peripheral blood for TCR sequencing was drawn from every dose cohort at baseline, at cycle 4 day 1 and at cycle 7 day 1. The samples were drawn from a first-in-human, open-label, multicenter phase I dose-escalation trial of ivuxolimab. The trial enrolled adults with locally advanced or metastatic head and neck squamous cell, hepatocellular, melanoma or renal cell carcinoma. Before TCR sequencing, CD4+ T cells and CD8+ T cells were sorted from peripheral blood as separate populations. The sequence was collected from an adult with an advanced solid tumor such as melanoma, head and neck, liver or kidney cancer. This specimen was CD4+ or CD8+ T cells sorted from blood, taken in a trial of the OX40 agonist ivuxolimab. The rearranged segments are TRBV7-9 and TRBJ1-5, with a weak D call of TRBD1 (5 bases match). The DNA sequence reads TGTGCCAGCAGCCCCGTAAGGGGAATGGGTCAGCCCCAGCATTTT. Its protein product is CASSPVRGMGQPQHF.